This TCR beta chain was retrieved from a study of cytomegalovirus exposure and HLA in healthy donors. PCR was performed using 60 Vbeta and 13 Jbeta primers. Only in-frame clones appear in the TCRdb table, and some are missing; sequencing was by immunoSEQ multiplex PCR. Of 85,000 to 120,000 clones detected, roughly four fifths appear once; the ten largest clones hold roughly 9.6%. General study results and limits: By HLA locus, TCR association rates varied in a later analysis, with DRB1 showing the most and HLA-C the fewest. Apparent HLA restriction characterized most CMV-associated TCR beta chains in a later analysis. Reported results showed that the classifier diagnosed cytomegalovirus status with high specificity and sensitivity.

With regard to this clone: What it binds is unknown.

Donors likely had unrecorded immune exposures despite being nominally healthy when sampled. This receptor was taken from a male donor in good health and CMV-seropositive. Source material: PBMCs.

The CDR3, as DNA: TGTGCCAGCAGTCCCGGGACAACTTATGGCTACACCTTC. Translating gives CASSPGTTYGYTF. The V and J genes are TRBV28 and TRBJ1-2, with D possibly matching TRBD1 (6 bases). Per germline, CDR1 MDHEN and CDR2 SYDVKM. The length of the CDR3 is 13 residues. Trimming cost V 5 bases and J 5 bases, with 12 bases left between them.